This TCR beta chain derives from a study of blood T cell repertoires in COVID-19. Looking at the study overall: Spain, Italy and the United States supplied samples that represented acute and convalescent COVID-19.

Profiling relied on immunoSEQ multiplex PCR, and the TCRdb table lists in-frame clones only, not all of them. Here the sample spans around 380,000 clones, 81% being singletons. Germline V gives CDR1 MRHNA, CDR2 SNTAGT. The CDR3 length is 14 residues. V lost 8 bases, J lost 4 bases, and 14 bases lay in between. This clone was picked up a small number of times. This sequence originates from a human donor with acute or convalescent COVID-19. The donor label of this sample is uncertain. Sequenced: peripheral blood. The rearrangement joins TRBV6-4 to TRBJ2-2; a weak D match, TRBD2 (5 bases). This chain's CDR3 is CASSGLAGTGELFF. Written as DNA, the CDR3 is TGTGCCAGCTCAGGACTGGCCGGCACCGGGGAGCTGTTTTTT.